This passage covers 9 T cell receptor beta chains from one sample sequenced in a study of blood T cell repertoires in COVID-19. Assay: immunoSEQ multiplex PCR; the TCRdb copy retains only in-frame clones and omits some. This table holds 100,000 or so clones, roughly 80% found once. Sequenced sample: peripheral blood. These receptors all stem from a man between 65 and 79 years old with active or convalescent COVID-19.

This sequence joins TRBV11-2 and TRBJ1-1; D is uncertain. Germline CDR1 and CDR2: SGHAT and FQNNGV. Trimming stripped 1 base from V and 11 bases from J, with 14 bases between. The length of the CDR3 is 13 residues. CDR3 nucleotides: TGTGCCAGCAGCTTAGCCCCTGGGAGTATGGCTTTCTTT. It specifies CASSLAPGSMAFF.

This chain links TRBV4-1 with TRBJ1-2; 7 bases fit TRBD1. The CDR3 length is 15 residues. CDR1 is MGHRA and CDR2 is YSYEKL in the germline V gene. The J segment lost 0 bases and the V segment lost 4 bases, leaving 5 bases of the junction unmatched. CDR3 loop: CASSPQQGTNYGYTF. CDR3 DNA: TGCGCCAGCAGCCCTCAACAGGGGACTAACTATGGCTACACCTTC.

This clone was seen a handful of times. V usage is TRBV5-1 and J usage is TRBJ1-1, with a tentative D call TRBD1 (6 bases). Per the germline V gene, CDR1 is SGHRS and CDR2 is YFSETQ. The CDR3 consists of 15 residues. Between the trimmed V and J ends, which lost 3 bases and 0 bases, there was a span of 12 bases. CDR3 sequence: CASSSGGQLNTEAFF. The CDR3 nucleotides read TGCGCCAGCAGCTCTGGCGGACAGCTGAACACTGAAGCTTTCTTT. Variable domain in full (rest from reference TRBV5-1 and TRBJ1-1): KAGVTQTPRYLIKTRGQQVTLSCSPISGHRSVSWYQQTPGQGLQFLFEYFSETQRNKGNFPGRFSGRQFSNSRSEMNVSTLELGDSALYLCASSSGGQLNTEAFFGQGTRLTVV.

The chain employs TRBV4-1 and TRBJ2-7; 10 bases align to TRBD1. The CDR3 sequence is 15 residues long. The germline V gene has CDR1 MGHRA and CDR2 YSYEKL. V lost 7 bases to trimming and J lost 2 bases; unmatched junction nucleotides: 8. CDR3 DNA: TGCGCCAGCAACCCCACCGGGACAGGGGCCTACGAGCAGTACTTC. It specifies CASNPTGTGAYEQYF.

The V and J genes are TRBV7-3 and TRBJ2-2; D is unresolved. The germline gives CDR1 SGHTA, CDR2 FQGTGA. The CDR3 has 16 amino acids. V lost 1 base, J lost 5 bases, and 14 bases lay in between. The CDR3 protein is CASSLNSPTLTGELFF. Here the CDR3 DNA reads TGTGCCAGCAGCTTAAACAGCCCCACATTAACCGGGGAGCTGTTTTTT.

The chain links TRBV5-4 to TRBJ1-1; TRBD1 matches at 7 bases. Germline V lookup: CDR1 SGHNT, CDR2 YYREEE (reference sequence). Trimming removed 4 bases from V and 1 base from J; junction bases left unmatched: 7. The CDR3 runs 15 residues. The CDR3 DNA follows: TGTGCCAGCAGCCGTCAACAGGGGAGGAACACTGAAGCTTTCTTT. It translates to CASSRQQGRNTEAFF. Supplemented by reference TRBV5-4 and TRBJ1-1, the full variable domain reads ETGVTQSPTHLIKTRGQQVTLRCSSQSGHNTVSWYQQALGQGPQFIFQYYREEENGRGNFPPRFSGLQFPNYSSELNVNALELDDSALYLCASSRQQGRNTEAFFGQGTRLTVV.

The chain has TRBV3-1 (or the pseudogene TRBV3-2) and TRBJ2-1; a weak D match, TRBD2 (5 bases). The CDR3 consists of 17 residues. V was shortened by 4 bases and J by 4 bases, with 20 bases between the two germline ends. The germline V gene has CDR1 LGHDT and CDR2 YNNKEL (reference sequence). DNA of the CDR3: TGTGCCAGCAGCCCCACGCGTCCGGGGAAGGCTTACAATGAGCAGTTCTTC. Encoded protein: CASSPTRPGKAYNEQFF.

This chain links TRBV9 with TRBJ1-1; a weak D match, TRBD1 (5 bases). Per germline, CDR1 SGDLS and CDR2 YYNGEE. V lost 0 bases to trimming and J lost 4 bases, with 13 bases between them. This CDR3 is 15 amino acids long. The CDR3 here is CASSVGYSGGTEAFF. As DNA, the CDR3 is TGTGCCAGCAGCGTAGGGTACAGCGGGGGCACTGAAGCTTTCTTT.

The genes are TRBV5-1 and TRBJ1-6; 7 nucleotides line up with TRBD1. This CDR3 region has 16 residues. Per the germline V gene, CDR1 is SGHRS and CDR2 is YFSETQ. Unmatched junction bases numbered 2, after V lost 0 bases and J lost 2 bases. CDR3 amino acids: CASSLDRGPYNSPLHF. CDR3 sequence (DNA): TGCGCCAGCAGCTTGGACAGGGGCCCCTATAATTCACCCCTCCACTTT.